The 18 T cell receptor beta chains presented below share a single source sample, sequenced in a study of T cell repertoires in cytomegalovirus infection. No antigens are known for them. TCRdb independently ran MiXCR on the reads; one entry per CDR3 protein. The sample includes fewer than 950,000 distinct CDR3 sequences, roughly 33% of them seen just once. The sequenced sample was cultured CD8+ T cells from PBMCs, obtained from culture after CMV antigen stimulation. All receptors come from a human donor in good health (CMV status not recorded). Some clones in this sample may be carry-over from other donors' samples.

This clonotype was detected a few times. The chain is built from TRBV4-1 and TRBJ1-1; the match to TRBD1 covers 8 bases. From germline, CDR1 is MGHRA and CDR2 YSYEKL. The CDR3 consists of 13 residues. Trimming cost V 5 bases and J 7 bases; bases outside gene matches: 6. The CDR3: CASSSGTGIEAFF. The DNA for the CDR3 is TGCGCCAGCAGCTCCGGGACAGGAATTGAAGCTTTCTTT.

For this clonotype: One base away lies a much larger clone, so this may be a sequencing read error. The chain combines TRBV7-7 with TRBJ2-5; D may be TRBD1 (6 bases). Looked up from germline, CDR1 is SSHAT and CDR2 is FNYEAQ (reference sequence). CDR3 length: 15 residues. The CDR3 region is CASSLGQGPQETQYF. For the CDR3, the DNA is TGTGCTAGCAGCTTAGGGCAGGGGCCCCAAGAGACCCAGTACTTC.

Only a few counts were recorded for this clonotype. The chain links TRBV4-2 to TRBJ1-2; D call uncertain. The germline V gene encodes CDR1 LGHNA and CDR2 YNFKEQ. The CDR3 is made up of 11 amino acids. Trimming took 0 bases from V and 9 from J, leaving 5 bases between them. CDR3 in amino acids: CASSQDRSYTF. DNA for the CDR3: TGTGCCAGCAGCCAAGATCGGAGCTACACCTTC.

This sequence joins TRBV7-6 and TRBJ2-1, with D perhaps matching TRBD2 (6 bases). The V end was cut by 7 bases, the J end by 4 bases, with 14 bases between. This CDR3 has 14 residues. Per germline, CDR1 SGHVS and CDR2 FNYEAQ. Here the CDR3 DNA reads TGTGCCAGCATCGGCGCGGGGCGGTACAATGAGCAGTTCTTC. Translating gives CASIGAGRYNEQFF. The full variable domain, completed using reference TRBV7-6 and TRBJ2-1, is GAGVSQSPRYKVTKRGQDVALRCDPISGHVSLYWYRQALGQGPEFLTYFNYEAQQDKSGLPNDRFSAERPEGSISTLTIQRTEQRDSAMYRCASIGAGRYNEQFFGPGTRLTVL.

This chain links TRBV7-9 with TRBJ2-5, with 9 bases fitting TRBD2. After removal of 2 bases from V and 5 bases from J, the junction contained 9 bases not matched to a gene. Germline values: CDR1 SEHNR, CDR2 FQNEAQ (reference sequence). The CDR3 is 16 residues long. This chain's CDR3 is CASSLKGGGARETQYF. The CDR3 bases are TGTGCCAGCAGCTTAAAAGGCGGGGGGGCCCGGGAGACCCAGTACTTC. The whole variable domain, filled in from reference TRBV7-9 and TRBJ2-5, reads DTGVSQNPRHKITKRGQNVTFRCDPISEHNRLYWYRQTLGQGPEFLTYFQNEAQLEKSRLLSDRFSAERPKGSFSTLEIQRTEQGDSAMYLCASSLKGGGARETQYFGPGTRLLVL.

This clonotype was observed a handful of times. CDR3 bases: TGTGCCAGCAGCACTCGGACACCCGTAGGGACTGAAGCTTTCTTT. Residues: CASSTRTPVGTEAFF. The chain is built from TRBV7-9 and TRBJ1-1; D may be TRBD1 (5 bases). The germline V gene encodes CDR1 SEHNR and CDR2 FQNEAQ (reference sequence). The ends were cut back, 5 bases at V and 5 bases at J, with 18 bases in the middle. The CDR3 is 15 residues long.

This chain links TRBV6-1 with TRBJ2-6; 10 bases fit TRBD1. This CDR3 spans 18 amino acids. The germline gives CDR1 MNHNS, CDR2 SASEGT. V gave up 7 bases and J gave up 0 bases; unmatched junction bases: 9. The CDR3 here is CASKKGTGVASGANVLTF. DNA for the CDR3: TGTGCCAGCAAAAAGGGGACAGGGGTTGCCTCTGGGGCCAACGTCCTGACTTTC.

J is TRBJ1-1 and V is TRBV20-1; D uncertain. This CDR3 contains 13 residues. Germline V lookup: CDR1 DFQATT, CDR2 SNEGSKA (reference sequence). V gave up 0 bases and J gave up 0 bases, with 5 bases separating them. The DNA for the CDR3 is TGCAGTGCTAGAGATCAAATGAACACTGAAGCTTTCTTT. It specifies CSARDQMNTEAFF.

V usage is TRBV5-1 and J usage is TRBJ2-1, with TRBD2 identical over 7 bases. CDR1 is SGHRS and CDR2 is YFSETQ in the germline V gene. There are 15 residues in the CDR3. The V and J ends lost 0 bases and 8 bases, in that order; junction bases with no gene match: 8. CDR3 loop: CASSLVREGLYEQFF. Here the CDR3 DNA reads TGCGCCAGCAGCTTGGTCAGGGAGGGTCTTTATGAGCAGTTCTTC. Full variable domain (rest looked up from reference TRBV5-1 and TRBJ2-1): KAGVTQTPRYLIKTRGQQVTLSCSPISGHRSVSWYQQTPGQGLQFLFEYFSETQRNKGNFPGRFSGRQFSNSRSEMNVSTLELGDSALYLCASSLVREGLYEQFFGPGTRLTVL.

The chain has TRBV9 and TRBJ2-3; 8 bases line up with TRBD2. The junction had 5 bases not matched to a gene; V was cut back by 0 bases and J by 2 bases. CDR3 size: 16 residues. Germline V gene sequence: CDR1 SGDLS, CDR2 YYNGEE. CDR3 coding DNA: TGTGCCAGCAGCGTAGTGCCAGCGGGGGTCACAGATACGCAGTATTTT. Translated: CASSVVPAGVTDTQYF.

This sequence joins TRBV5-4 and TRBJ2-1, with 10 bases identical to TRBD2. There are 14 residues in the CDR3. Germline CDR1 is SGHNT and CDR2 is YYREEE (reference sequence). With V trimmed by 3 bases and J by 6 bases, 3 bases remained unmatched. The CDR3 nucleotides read TGTGCCAGCAGCTCCGGGACTAGCGTCAATGAGCAGTTCTTC. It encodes CASSSGTSVNEQFF.

CDR3 DNA sequence: TGCGCCAGCAGCCAAGATTTTCTTTACGAGCAGTACTTC. The encoded protein is CASSQDFLYEQYF. The V and J genes are TRBV4-1 and TRBJ2-7; no clear D gene. Trimming shortened V by 0 bases and J by 4 bases, and 7 bases separated the two germline ends. Germline CDR1 is MGHRA and CDR2 is YSYEKL. This CDR3 spans 13 amino acids.

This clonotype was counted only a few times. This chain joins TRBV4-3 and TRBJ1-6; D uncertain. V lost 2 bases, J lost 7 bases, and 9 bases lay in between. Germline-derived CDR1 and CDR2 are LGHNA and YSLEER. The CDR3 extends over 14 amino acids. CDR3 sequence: CASSQRTLNSPLHF. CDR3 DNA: TGCGCCAGCAGCCAAAGGACCCTCAATTCACCCCTCCACTTT.

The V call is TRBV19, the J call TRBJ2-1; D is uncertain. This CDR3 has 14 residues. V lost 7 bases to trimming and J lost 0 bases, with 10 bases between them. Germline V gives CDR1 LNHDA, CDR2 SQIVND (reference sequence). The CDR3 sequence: CASNTPSSYNEQFF. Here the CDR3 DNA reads TGTGCCAGTAATACACCAAGCTCCTACAATGAGCAGTTCTTC.

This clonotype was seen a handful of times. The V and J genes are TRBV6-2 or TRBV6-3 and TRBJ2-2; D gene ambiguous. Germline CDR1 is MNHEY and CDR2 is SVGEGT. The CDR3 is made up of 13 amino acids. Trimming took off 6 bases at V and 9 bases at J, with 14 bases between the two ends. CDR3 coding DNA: TGTGCCAGCAGGACGAGGCAGTTTAGGGAGCTGTTTTTT. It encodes CASRTRQFRELFF.

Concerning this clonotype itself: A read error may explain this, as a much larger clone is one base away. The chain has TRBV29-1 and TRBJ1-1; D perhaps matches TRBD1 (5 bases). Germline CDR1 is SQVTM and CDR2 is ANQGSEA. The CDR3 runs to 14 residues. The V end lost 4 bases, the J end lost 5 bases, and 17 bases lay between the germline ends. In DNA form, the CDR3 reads TGCAGCGTTGCGACAGTGGGGGGTCGGACTGAAGCTTTCTTT. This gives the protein CSVATVGGRTEAFF.

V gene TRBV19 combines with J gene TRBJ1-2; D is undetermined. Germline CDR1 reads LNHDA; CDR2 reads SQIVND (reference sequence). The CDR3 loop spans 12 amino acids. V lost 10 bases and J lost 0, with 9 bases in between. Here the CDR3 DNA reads TGTGCCACCTTCCGTCCTAACTATGGCTACACCTTC. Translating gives CATFRPNYGYTF.

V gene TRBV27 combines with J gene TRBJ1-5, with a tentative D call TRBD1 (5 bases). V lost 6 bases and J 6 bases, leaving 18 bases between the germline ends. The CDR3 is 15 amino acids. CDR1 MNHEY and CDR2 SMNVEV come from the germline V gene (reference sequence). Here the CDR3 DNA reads TGTGCCAGCAGGCCCCAAGGGGCGGTTTTTCAGCCCCAGCATTTT. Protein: CASRPQGAVFQPQHF.